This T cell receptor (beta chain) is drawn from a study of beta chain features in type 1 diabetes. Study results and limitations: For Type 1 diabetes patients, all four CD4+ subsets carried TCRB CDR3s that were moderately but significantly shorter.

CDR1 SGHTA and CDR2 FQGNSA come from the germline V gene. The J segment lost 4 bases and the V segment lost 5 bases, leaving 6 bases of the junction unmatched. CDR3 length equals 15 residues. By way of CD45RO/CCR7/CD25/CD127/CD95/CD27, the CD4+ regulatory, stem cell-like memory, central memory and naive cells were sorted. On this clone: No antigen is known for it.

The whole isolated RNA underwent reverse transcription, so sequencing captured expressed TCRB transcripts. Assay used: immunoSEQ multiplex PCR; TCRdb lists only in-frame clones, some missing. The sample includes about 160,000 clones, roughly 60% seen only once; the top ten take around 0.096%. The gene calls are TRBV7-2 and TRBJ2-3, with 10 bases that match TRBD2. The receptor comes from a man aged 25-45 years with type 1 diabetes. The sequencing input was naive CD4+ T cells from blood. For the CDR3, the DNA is TGTGCCAGCAGCCTGGGACTAGCGAGCCCAGATACGCAGTATTTT. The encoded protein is CASSLGLASPDTQYF. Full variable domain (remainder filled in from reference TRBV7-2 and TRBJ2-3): GAGVSQSPSNKVTEKGKDVELRCDPISGHTALYWYRQSLGQGLEFLIYFQGNSAPDKSGLPSDRFSAERTGGSVSTLTIQRTQQEDSAVYLCASSLGLASPDTQYFGPGTRLTVL.